This T cell receptor (beta chain) was retrieved from a study of identical twins. The CDR3 spans 13 residues. Between the trimmed V and J ends, which lost 7 bases and 5 bases, there was a span of 17 bases. Germline values: CDR1 SQVTM, CDR2 ANQGSEA. MiXCR, applied by TCRdb to the 5' RACE reads, yields one record per CDR3 protein. Of 350,000 to 450,000 distinct CDR3 sequences listed, approximately 18% are singletons. The sequenced sample consisted of naive T cells sorted from blood. This clonotype was sampled from a man aged 50-60 years in good health. The rearrangement uses TRBV29-1 and TRBJ2-5; possibly TRBD1 for D (5 bases). The CDR3 DNA reads as TGCAGCGCAGGACACAGGTTTCTGGAGACCCAGTACTTC. Translation gives CSAGHRFLETQYF.